A selection of T cell receptor beta chains follows, all from one sample in a study of CD8 T cells in ankylosing spondylitis. TCRdb itself ran the 5' RACE reads through MiXCR, one entry per CDR3 protein. The data show about 400,000 distinct CDR3 sequences, with approximately 22% seen just once and less than 15% held by the top ten. Input material: blood, either unsorted or a sorted T cell fraction (not recorded which). These receptors came from a male donor with ankylosing spondylitis or in good health (not recorded which). The CDR3 runs from the conserved cysteine through the conserved F or W. D genes are given only for firm matches. A row's size may be missing; if present it is once, few, many or a size class.

cdr3_nt: TGCGCCAGCAGCCAAACGTTAACAGGGGCGGGTGAGCAGTTCTTC
cdr3_aa: CASSQTLTGAGEQFF
d_call: TRBD1
v_call: TRBV4-1
j_call: TRBJ2-1
cdr3_length: 15
clone_size: NA

cdr3_nt: TGTGCCAGCAGGGGCGGGGCTGGGGAGACCCAGTACTTC
cdr3_aa: CASRGGAGETQYF
d_call: NA
v_call: TRBV28
j_call: TRBJ2-5
cdr3_length: 13
clone_size: NA

cdr3_nt: TGCAGTGCGGAAGGACAGGGGGTAGGGTACGAGCAGTACTTC
cdr3_aa: CSAEGQGVGYEQYF
d_call: TRBD1
v_call: TRBV20-1
j_call: TRBJ2-7
cdr3_length: 14
clone_size: few

cdr3_nt: TGCAGTGCACCGGCACCAGGGACAGTGTCCTACGAGCAGTACTTC
cdr3_aa: CSAPAPGTVSYEQYF
d_call: TRBD1
v_call: TRBV20-1
j_call: TRBJ2-7
cdr3_length: 15
clone_size: NA

cdr3_nt: TGTGCCAGCCGCGGCGCTACAGGGAAGGATTCACCCCTCCACTTT
cdr3_aa: CASRGATGKDSPLHF
d_call: NA
v_call: TRBV12-3/TRBV12-4
j_call: TRBJ1-6
cdr3_length: 15
clone_size: few

cdr3_nt: TGTGCCAGCAGCGTAGGATCAGGGTATGGGCAGCCCCAGCATTTT
cdr3_aa: CASSVGSGYGQPQHF
d_call: NA
v_call: TRBV9
j_call: TRBJ1-5
cdr3_length: 15
clone_size: few

cdr3_nt: TGTGCCAGCAGTGAAGCGCTCTGGAGCACAGATACGCAGTATTTT
cdr3_aa: CASSEALWSTDTQYF
d_call: NA
v_call: TRBV2
j_call: TRBJ2-3
cdr3_length: 15
clone_size: few

cdr3_nt: TGTGCCAGCAGCCAACCCGCAAGACAGGGGACCTACGAGCAGTACTTC
cdr3_aa: CASSQPARQGTYEQYF
d_call: TRBD1
v_call: TRBV7-9
j_call: TRBJ2-7
cdr3_length: 16
clone_size: NA

cdr3_nt: TGTGCCAGCAGTCGGGCCCAACGGGTCTACGAGCAGTACTTC
cdr3_aa: CASSRAQRVYEQYF
d_call: NA
v_call: TRBV5-6
j_call: TRBJ2-7
cdr3_length: 14
clone_size: NA

cdr3_nt: TGTGCCAGCAGTTACTCCCAGGGTGTGGAGACCCAGTACTTC
cdr3_aa: CASSYSQGVETQYF
d_call: NA
v_call: TRBV6-5
j_call: TRBJ2-5
cdr3_length: 14
clone_size: few

cdr3_nt: TGCAGCGTTGGAGGGACATTCCAAGGGGCCCAGTACTTC
cdr3_aa: CSVGGTFQGAQYF
d_call: NA
v_call: TRBV29-1
j_call: TRBJ2-5
cdr3_length: 13
clone_size: NA

cdr3_nt: TGCGCCAGCAGCCTAACCCATCTAGCGGGCCGACCGCAGTATTTT
cdr3_aa: CASSLTHLAGRPQYF
d_call: TRBD2
v_call: TRBV4-1
j_call: TRBJ2-3
cdr3_length: 15
clone_size: few

cdr3_nt: TGTGCCAGCACCAATAGGCCCCCGAGGAATGAGCAGTTCTTC
cdr3_aa: CASTNRPPRNEQFF
d_call: NA
v_call: TRBV27
j_call: TRBJ2-1
cdr3_length: 14
clone_size: NA

cdr3_nt: TGCGCCAGCAGCCAGGGGAAGACCCAGTACTTC
cdr3_aa: CASSQGKTQYF
d_call: NA
v_call: TRBV4-1
j_call: TRBJ2-5
cdr3_length: 11
clone_size: NA

cdr3_nt: TGTGCCAGCAGCATACTAGCGGGGGGGAGAGATACGCAGTATTTT
cdr3_aa: CASSILAGGRDTQYF
d_call: TRBD2
v_call: TRBV7-2
j_call: TRBJ2-3
cdr3_length: 15
clone_size: few

cdr3_nt: TGTGCCAGCAGGTCGACAGGGGCATACACTGAAGCTTTCTTT
cdr3_aa: CASRSTGAYTEAFF
d_call: TRBD1
v_call: TRBV25-1
j_call: TRBJ1-1
cdr3_length: 14
clone_size: NA

cdr3_nt: TGTGCCAGCAGTTTACGGACTAATTCAGCTACGCAGTATTTT
cdr3_aa: CASSLRTNSATQYF
d_call: NA
v_call: TRBV12-3/TRBV12-4
j_call: TRBJ2-3
cdr3_length: 14
clone_size: NA

cdr3_nt: TGTGCCAGCAGTTGGGCGGGGAGGGAGCAGTTCTTC
cdr3_aa: CASSWAGREQFF
d_call: NA
v_call: TRBV27
j_call: TRBJ2-1
cdr3_length: 12
clone_size: NA

cdr3_nt: TGTGCCAGCAGTTCTCCCTGGGGAGCGGGGGGCCACAATGAGCAGTTCTTC
cdr3_aa: CASSSPWGAGGHNEQFF
d_call: TRBD2
v_call: TRBV27
j_call: TRBJ2-1
cdr3_length: 17
clone_size: NA

cdr3_nt: TGTGCCAGCAGCTCCCCCTCGGGCAGGGGCGAAAGCACAGATACGCAGTATTTT
cdr3_aa: CASSSPSGRGESTDTQYF
d_call: NA
v_call: TRBV5-5
j_call: TRBJ2-3
cdr3_length: 18
clone_size: NA

cdr3_nt: TGTGCCAGCACCCCCTGGGGGGGGCCCCGTAACACCGGGGAGCTGTTTTTT
cdr3_aa: CASTPWGGPRNTGELFF
d_call: NA
v_call: TRBV6-2/TRBV6-3
j_call: TRBJ2-2
cdr3_length: 17
clone_size: few

cdr3_nt: TGTGCCAGCAGCCCTTGGACTAGCGGCCTGAACACCGGGGAGCTGTTTTTT
cdr3_aa: CASSPWTSGLNTGELFF
d_call: TRBD2
v_call: TRBV9
j_call: TRBJ2-2
cdr3_length: 17
clone_size: few

cdr3_nt: TGCGCCAGCAGCTTGACCAGGACAGAAAACTACGAGCAGTACTTC
cdr3_aa: CASSLTRTENYEQYF
d_call: NA
v_call: TRBV5-1
j_call: TRBJ2-7
cdr3_length: 15
clone_size: NA

cdr3_nt: TGTGCCAGCAGTCCAGGACAGCCAACCTACGAGCAGTACTTC
cdr3_aa: CASSPGQPTYEQYF
d_call: NA
v_call: TRBV12-3/TRBV12-4
j_call: TRBJ2-7
cdr3_length: 14
clone_size: NA

cdr3_nt: TGCAGTGCTAGATCACAGGGCGAAGAGACCCAGTACTTC
cdr3_aa: CSARSQGEETQYF
d_call: NA
v_call: TRBV20-1
j_call: TRBJ2-5
cdr3_length: 13
clone_size: NA

cdr3_nt: TGTGCCAGCAGTTACTCAGGAGGGTGGAACTACGAGCAGTACTTC
cdr3_aa: CASSYSGGWNYEQYF
d_call: NA
v_call: TRBV6-5
j_call: TRBJ2-7
cdr3_length: 15
clone_size: NA

cdr3_nt: TGTGCCAGCAGTTACTTAGGACAGGGGTCCAATGAGCAGTTCTTC
cdr3_aa: CASSYLGQGSNEQFF
d_call: TRBD1
v_call: TRBV6-5
j_call: TRBJ2-1
cdr3_length: 15
clone_size: NA

cdr3_nt: TGTGCCAGCTCCATGGGAGGGTCCTACGAGCAGTACTTC
cdr3_aa: CASSMGGSYEQYF
d_call: TRBD2
v_call: TRBV12-3/TRBV12-4
j_call: TRBJ2-7
cdr3_length: 13
clone_size: NA